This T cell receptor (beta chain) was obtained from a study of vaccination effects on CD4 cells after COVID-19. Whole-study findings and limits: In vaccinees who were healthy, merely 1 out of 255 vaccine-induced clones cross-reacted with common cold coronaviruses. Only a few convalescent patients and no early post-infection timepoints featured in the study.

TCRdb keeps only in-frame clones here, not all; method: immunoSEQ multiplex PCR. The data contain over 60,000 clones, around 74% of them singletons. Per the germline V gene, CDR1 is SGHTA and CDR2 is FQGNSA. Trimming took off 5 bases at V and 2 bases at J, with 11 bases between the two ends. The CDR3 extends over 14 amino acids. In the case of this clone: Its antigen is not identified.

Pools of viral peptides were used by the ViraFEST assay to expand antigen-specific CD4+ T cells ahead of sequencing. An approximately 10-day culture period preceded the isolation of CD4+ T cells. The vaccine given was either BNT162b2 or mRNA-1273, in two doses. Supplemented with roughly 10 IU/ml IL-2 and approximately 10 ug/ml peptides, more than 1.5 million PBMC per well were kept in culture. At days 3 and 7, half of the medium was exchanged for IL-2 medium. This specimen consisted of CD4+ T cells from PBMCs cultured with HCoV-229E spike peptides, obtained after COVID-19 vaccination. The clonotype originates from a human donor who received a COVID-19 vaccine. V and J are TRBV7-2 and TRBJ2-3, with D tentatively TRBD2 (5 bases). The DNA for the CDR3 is TGTGCCAGCAGCGACACCGGGGACACAGATACGCAGTATTTT. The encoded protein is CASSDTGDTDTQYF.